The rows below give T cell receptor beta chains drawn from one sample of a study of CD8 T cells in Susac syndrome. TCRdb redid the calling of the immunoSEQ multiplex PCR reads with MiXCR, one entry per CDR3 protein. The sample records 85,000 to 95,000 distinct CDR3 sequences, just under 95% being singletons. Sequencing input: CD4+ T cells from PBMCs. The receptor source for this set is a human donor with Susac syndrome. Both conserved end residues are part of each CDR3. A D gene is named only where the DNA matches it firmly. Some rows mark clone size as missing; the rest say once, few, many or name a class of expanded clone.

j_call	d_call	v_call	clone_size	cdr3_aa	cdr3_nt
TRBJ1-2	.	TRBV29-1	.	CSVAESGYTF	TGCAGCGTCGCAGAGTCTGGCTACACCTTC
TRBJ2-7	.	TRBV21-1	.	CASSNPRTGPSYEQYF	TGTGCCAGCAGCAACCCTAGGACAGGGCCCTCCTACGAGCAGTACTTC
TRBJ2-2	.	TRBV7-2	.	CASSPRIEARTGELFF	TGTGCCAGCAGCCCTAGGATTGAGGCGCGCACCGGGGAGCTGTTTTTT
TRBJ2-5	TRBD2	TRBV2	.	CASSPGLAGPSQETQYF	TGTGCCTCGTCCCCCGGGCTAGCGGGGCCTAGCCAAGAGACCCAGTACTTC
TRBJ2-3	TRBD2	TRBV20-1	.	CSALPGLAGGTDTQYF	TGCAGTGCTCTACCGGGACTAGCGGGCGGCACAGATACGCAGTATTTT
TRBJ1-2	.	TRBV28	.	CASSGQRNGYTF	TGTGCCAGCAGTGGACAGAGGAATGGCTACACCTTC
TRBJ1-2	.	TRBV20-1	.	CSARPGENYGYTF	TGCAGTGCTAGACCAGGAGAGAACTATGGCTACACCTTC
TRBJ1-1	.	TRBV12-5	.	CASGLDGAEAFF	TGTGCTAGTGGTTTGGACGGGGCTGAAGCTTTCTTT
TRBJ2-3	.	TRBV5-6	.	CASSLGRTRTDTQYF	TGTGCCAGCAGCTTGGGGAGGACTCGCACAGATACGCAGTATTTT
TRBJ2-5	TRBD2	TRBV9	.	CASSPSIGGGILSAQETQYF	TGTGCCAGCAGCCCCTCCATAGGCGGGGGAATCCTATCCGCCCAAGAGACCCAGTACTTC
TRBJ2-1	TRBD2	TRBV9	.	CASSVEGRGAQQFF	TGTGCCAGCAGCGTAGAGGGGAGGGGAGCTCAGCAGTTCTTC
TRBJ2-1	.	TRBV3-1	.	CASSQDFHREQFF	TGTGCCAGCAGCCAAGATTTTCATCGTGAGCAGTTCTTC
TRBJ1-6	.	TRBV5-1	.	CASSSRQQDSPLHF	TGCGCCAGCAGCTCCCGACAGCAAGATTCACCCCTCCACTTT
TRBJ2-5	.	TRBV5-6	.	CASSPGAGEATQYF	TGTGCCAGCAGCCCCGGAGCAGGGGAAGCGACCCAGTACTTC
TRBJ1-4	.	TRBV13	.	CASSGGLNEKLFF	TGTGCCAGCAGCGGGGGGCTTAATGAAAAACTGTTTTTT
TRBJ2-5	.	TRBV27	.	CATSPGSRETQYF	TGTGCCACCTCTCCAGGTTCCCGGGAGACCCAGTACTTC
TRBJ2-3	.	TRBV5-1	.	CASSLEVFVDTQYF	TGCGCCAGCAGCTTGGAGGTATTTGTAGATACGCAGTATTTT
TRBJ2-5	.	TRBV9	.	CASSVRPRGETQYF	TGTGCCAGCAGCGTACGACCCCGCGGAGAGACCCAGTACTTC
TRBJ2-5	.	TRBV12-3/TRBV12-4	.	CASSRGAGADTQYF	TGTGCCAGCAGTAGAGGGGCGGGGGCGGACACCCAGTACTTC
TRBJ1-1	.	TRBV20-1	.	CSVRIANTEAFF	TGCAGTGTCAGGATTGCGAACACTGAAGCTTTCTTT
TRBJ2-7	.	TRBV20-1	.	CSARALHGAYEQYF	TGCAGTGCTAGAGCGTTACACGGAGCCTACGAGCAGTACTTC
TRBJ2-5	TRBD1	TRBV7-2	.	CASSPRTGLETQYF	TGTGCCAGCAGCCCCCGGACAGGGCTTGAGACCCAGTACTTC
TRBJ1-6	TRBD1	TRBV12-3/TRBV12-4	.	CASSSLQGARSPLHF	TGTGCCAGCAGTTCGCTACAGGGGGCTAGGTCACCCCTCCACTTT
TRBJ2-1	.	TRBV4-1	.	CASSHPLASVGNEQFF	TGCGCCAGCAGCCACCCTCTAGCTAGCGTTGGCAATGAGCAGTTCTTC
TRBJ1-1	.	TRBV9	.	CASSVAAKPDPEAFF	TGTGCCAGCAGCGTAGCAGCGAAACCGGACCCTGAAGCTTTCTTT
TRBJ1-5	.	TRBV25-1	.	CASRADSNQPQHF	TGTGCCAGCAGGGCCGATAGCAATCAGCCCCAGCATTTT
TRBJ2-3	.	TRBV7-8	.	CASSLLRAGSRTQYF	TGTGCCAGCAGCTTACTCCGCGCAGGGAGCCGGACGCAGTATTTT
TRBJ2-7	.	TRBV28	.	CASEGPNEQYF	TGTGCCAGCGAGGGTCCCAACGAGCAGTACTTC
TRBJ2-2	TRBD2	TRBV20-1	.	CSARVLAGASNTGELFF	TGCAGTGCTAGAGTGCTAGCGGGGGCCTCGAACACCGGGGAGCTGTTTTTT
TRBJ1-6	.	TRBV9	.	CASNRDPNSPLHF	TGTGCCAGCAACCGGGATCCAAATTCACCCCTCCACTTT
TRBJ2-3	.	TRBV7-9	.	CASSLTADTDTQYF	TGTGCCAGCAGCTTGACGGCGGACACAGATACGCAGTATTTT
TRBJ2-1	.	TRBV11-1	.	CASSPGTSQDEQFF	TGTGCCAGCAGCCCGGGAACCTCACAGGATGAGCAGTTCTTC
TRBJ2-7	.	TRBV12-3/TRBV12-4	once	CASTLSGTYEQYF	TGTGCCAGCACCCTTTCGGGCACGTACGAGCAGTACTTC
TRBJ2-7	TRBD1	TRBV20-1	.	CSASLRDRDVLPYYEQYF	TGCAGTGCTTCTCTACGGGACAGGGACGTTCTACCTTACTACGAGCAGTACTTC
TRBJ2-4	.	TRBV3-1	once	CASSQEGLGKNIQYF	TGTGCCAGCAGCCAAGAAGGCTTAGGCAAAAACATTCAGTACTTC
TRBJ2-4	.	TRBV12-3/TRBV12-4	.	CASSSSANIQYF	TGTGCCAGCAGTTCCTCCGCTAACATTCAGTACTTC
TRBJ1-1	TRBD1	TRBV12-5	.	CASGRTGAEAFF	TGTGCTAGTGGTCGGACAGGAGCTGAAGCTTTCTTT
TRBJ2-3	TRBD2	TRBV2	.	CASSPTSGDTDTQYF	TGTGCCAGCAGTCCTACTAGCGGAGACACAGATACGCAGTATTTT
TRBJ1-5	.	TRBV12-3/TRBV12-4	.	CASSFTGGGNQPQHF	TGTGCCAGCAGTTTTACAGGAGGGGGTAATCAGCCCCAGCATTTT
TRBJ2-5	TRBD1	TRBV30	.	CAWSPGDRVDETQYF	TGTGCCTGGAGTCCAGGCGACAGGGTGGACGAGACCCAGTACTTC
TRBJ2-5	TRBD2	TRBV28	.	CASTPRTSGGETQYF	TGTGCCAGCACCCCCCGGACTAGCGGGGGGGAGACCCAGTACTTC
TRBJ2-7	.	TRBV5-1	.	CASSLAAASYEQYF	TGCGCCAGCAGCTTGGCTGCGGCCTCCTACGAGCAGTACTTC
TRBJ2-3	TRBD2	TRBV7-2	.	CASSLGGGRDTQYF	TGTGCCAGCAGCTTAGGCGGGGGGAGAGATACGCAGTATTTT
TRBJ2-2	.	TRBV4-1	.	CASSQSNTGELFF	TGCGCCAGCAGCCAGTCCAACACCGGGGAGCTGTTTTTT
TRBJ2-1	TRBD2	TRBV10-2	.	CASSVTSGHNEQFF	TGCGCCAGCAGTGTGACTAGCGGCCACAATGAGCAGTTCTTC
TRBJ2-5	TRBD2	TRBV30	.	CAEGSGGKTQYF	TGTGCCGAGGGTAGCGGGGGGAAGACCCAGTACTTC
TRBJ2-1	TRBD2	TRBV20-1	.	CSARPAGGGYNEQFF	TGCAGTGCTAGACCGGCGGGGGGGGGCTACAATGAGCAGTTCTTC
TRBJ1-2	.	TRBV19	.	CASSDTPGKEDGYTF	TGTGCCAGTAGCGACACTCCAGGGAAGGAGGATGGCTACACCTTC
TRBJ2-5	TRBD2	TRBV7-2	.	CASSLARGEETQYF	TGTGCCAGCAGCTTAGCGCGGGGGGAAGAGACCCAGTACTTC
TRBJ2-3	TRBD2	TRBV11-2	.	CASSRRTSGGVTLSTDTQYF	TGTGCCAGCAGCCGACGGACTAGCGGGGGAGTTACACTCAGCACAGATACGCAGTATTTT
TRBJ2-5	.	TRBV6-1	few	CASGGNRETQYF	TGTGCCAGCGGGGGTAACCGGGAGACCCAGTACTTC
TRBJ1-1	.	TRBV29-1	once	CSVVSGGNTEAFF	TGCAGCGTTGTTAGTGGGGGGAACACTGAAGCTTTCTTT